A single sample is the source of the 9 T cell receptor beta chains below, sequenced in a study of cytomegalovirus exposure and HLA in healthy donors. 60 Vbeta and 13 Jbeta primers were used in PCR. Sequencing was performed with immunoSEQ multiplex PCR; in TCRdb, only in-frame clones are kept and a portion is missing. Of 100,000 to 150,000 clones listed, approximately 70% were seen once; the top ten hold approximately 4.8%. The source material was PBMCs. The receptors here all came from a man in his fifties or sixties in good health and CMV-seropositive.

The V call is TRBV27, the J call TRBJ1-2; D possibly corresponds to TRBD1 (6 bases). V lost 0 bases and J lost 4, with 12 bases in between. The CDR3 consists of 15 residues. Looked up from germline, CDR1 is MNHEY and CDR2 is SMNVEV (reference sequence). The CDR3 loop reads CASSLSAGAGYGYTF. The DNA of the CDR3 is TGTGCCAGCAGTTTATCGGCGGGGGCGGGCTATGGCTACACCTTC.

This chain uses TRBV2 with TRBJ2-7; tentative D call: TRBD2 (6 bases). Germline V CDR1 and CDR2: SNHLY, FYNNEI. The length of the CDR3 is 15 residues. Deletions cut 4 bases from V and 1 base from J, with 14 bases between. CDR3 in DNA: TGTGCCAGCAGTGTCGTGGGGGGAAAGTCCTACGAGCAGTACTTC. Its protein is CASSVVGGKSYEQYF. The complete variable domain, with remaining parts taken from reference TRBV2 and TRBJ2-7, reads EPEVTQTPSHQVTQMGQEVILRCVPISNHLYFYWYRQILGQKVEFLVSFYNNEISEKSEIFDDQFSVERPDGSNFTLKIRSTKLEDSAMYFCASSVVGGKSYEQYFGPGTRLTVT.

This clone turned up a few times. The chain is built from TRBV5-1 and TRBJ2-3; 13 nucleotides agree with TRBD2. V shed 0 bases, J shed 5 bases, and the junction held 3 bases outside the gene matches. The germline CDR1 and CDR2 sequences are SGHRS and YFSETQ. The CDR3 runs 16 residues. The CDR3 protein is CASSLEGTSGVDTQYF. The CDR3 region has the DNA TGCGCCAGCAGCTTGGAAGGGACTAGCGGGGTAGATACGCAGTATTTT.

The CDR3 DNA sequence: TGTGCCAGTAGCACAGGCCCAGGAGCACCCCTCCACTTT. This translates into CASSTGPGAPLHF. The genes are TRBV19 and TRBJ1-6; TRBD1 might be the D (5 bases). Trimming pared 6 bases from V and 11 bases from J, leaving 14 bases between. Germline CDR1 is LNHDA and CDR2 is SQIVND (reference sequence). This CDR3 has 13 amino acids.

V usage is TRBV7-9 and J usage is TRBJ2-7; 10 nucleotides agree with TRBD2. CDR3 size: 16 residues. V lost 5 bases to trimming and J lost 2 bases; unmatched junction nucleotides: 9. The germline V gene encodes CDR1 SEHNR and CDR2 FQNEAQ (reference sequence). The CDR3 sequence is CASSPTLAGATYEQYF. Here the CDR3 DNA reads TGTGCCAGCAGCCCAACCCTAGCGGGGGCCACCTACGAGCAGTACTTC.

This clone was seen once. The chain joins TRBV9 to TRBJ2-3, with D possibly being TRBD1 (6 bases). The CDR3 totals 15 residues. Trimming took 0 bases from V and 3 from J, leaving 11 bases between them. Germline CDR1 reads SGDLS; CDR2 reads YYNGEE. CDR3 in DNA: TGTGCCAGCAGCGTAGATACAGGGTGGACAGATACGCAGTATTTT. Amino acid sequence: CASSVDTGWTDTQYF.

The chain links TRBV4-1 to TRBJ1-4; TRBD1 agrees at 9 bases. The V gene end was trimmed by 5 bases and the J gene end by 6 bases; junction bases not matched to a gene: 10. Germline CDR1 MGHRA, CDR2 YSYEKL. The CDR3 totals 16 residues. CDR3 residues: CASSTNRGLGHEKLFF. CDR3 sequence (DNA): TGCGCCAGCAGCACAAACAGGGGGCTCGGCCATGAAAAACTGTTTTTT.

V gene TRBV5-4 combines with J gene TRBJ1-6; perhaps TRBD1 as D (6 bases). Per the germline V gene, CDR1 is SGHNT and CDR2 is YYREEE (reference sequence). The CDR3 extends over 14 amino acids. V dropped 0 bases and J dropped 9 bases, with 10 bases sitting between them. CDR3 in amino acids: CASSLDRVGSPLHF. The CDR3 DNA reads TGTGCCAGCAGCTTGGACAGGGTAGGTTCACCCCTCCACTTT.

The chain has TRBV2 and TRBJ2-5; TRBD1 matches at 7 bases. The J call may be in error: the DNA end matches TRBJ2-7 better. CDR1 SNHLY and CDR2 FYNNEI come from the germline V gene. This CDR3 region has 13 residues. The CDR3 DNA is TGTGCCAGCAGCTGGGACAGTAAGTACGAGCAGTACTTC. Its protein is CASSWDSKYEQYF.